This TCR beta chain stems from a study of control samples from healthy donors and cancer patients. Libraries were prepared by immunoSEQ multiplex PCR; TCRdb keeps only in-frame clonotypes and omits some of them. The sample has about 120,000 clones; over 85% are singletons. The J segment lost 7 bases and the V segment lost 0 bases, leaving 3 bases of the junction unmatched. This CDR3 is built from 13 residues. Germline V CDR1 and CDR2: SGHRS, YFSETQ. The chain employs TRBV5-1 and TRBJ1-2; 7 bases line up with TRBD1. The TCR sequence derives from a man younger than 45 in good health. Sequences were obtained from blood. The CDR3 DNA sequence: TGCGCCAGCAGCTTGGGCAGGGGGTTTGGCTACACCTTC. Its translation: CASSLGRGFGYTF.